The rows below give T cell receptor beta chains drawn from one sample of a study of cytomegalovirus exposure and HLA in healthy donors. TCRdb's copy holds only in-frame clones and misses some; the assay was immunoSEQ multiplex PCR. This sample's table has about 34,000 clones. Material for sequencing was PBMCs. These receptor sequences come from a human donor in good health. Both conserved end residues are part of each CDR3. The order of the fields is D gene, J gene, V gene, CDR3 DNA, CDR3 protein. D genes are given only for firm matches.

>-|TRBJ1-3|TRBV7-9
TGTGCCAGCAGCTTAGCTGCCAGGGTCTCTGGAAACACCATATATTTT
CASSLAARVSGNTIYF
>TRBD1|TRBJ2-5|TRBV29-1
TGCAGCGTGCGGACAGGGGAGGCGACCCAGTACTTC
CSVRTGEATQYF
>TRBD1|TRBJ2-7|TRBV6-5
TGTGCCAGCAGTCCAGGGGGCGAGTACGAGCAGTACTTC
CASSPGGEYEQYF
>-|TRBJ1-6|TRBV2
TGTGCCAGCTACTCAGGGTTAGATTCACCCCTCCACTTT
CASYSGLDSPLHF
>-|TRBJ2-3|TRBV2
TGTGCCAGCAGCAGGAAGTTACAGGGATTTCATACAGATACGCAGTATTTT
CASSRKLQGFHTDTQYF
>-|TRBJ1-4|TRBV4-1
TGCGCCAGCAGCCGGAGGACAGAGAATGAAAAACTGTTTTTT
CASSRRTENEKLFF
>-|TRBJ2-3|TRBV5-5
TGTGCCAGCAGCTTGGGGGGTGGAGGAGGGTCAGATACGCAGTATTTT
CASSLGGGGGSDTQYF
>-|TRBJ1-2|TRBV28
TGTGCCAGCAGTTCCCCGACAGTCTATGGCTACACCTTC
CASSSPTVYGYTF
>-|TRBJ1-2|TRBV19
TGTGCCAGCAGTAAGGGGACAAGCTATGGCTACACCTTC
CASSKGTSYGYTF
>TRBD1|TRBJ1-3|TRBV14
TGTGCCAGCAGCCAAGGTACAGGGGCTGGAAACACCATATATTTT
CASSQGTGAGNTIYF
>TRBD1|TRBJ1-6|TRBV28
TGTGCCAGCATCTCCGGGACAGATAATTCACCCCTCCACTTT
CASISGTDNSPLHF
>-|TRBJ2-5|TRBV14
TGTGCCAGCAGCCAAGGGGGCAGGGACCAAGAGACCCAGTACTTC
CASSQGGRDQETQYF
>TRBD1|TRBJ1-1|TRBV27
TGTGCCAGCAGTTTCACCCCATACGGACAGGCCAGTCCAACTGAAGCTTTCTTT
CASSFTPYGQASPTEAFF
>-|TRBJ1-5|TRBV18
TGTGCCAGCTCACCAGGGGCGAAGGGAAGTCAGCCCCAGCATTTT
CASSPGAKGSQPQHF
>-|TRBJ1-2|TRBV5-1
TGCGCCAGCAGCCACGAGGGGGGGAACTATGGCTACACCTTC
CASSHEGGNYGYTF
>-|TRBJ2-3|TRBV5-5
TGTGCCAGCAGCTTGGCGGGGTCCACAGATACGCAGTATTTT
CASSLAGSTDTQYF
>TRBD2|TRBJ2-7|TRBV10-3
TGTGCCATCAGTGATTCGGGGGGGAACTCCTACGAGCAGTACTTC
CAISDSGGNSYEQYF
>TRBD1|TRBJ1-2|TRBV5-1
TGCGCCAGCAGGCCCGGGACAGACTATGGCTACACCTTC
CASRPGTDYGYTF
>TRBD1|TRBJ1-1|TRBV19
TGTGCCAGCTCAGACAGGGGGCACACTGAAGCTTTCTTT
CASSDRGHTEAFF
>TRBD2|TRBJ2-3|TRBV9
TGTGCCAGCAGCCTCCAGACTAGCGGGGCAGATACGCAGTATTTT
CASSLQTSGADTQYF
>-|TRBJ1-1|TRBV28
TGTGCCAGCACCCGCCGGGGAGGACACACTGAAGCTTTCTTT
CASTRRGGHTEAFF
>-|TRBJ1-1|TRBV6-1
TGTGCCAGCAGCGGGGGTGGGACTGAAGATTTCTTT
CASSGGGTEDFF
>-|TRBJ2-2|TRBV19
TGTGCCAGTAGTATTGGACAGGGAGGGGCCGGGGAGCTGTTTTTT
CASSIGQGGAGELFF
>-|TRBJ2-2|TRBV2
TGTGCCAGCGCACTCGAGACCGGGGAGCTGTTTTTT
CASALETGELFF
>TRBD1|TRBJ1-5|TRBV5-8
TGTGCCAGCAGCTTGACGCCAGGGGGCAACAGCAATCAGCCCCAGCATTTT
CASSLTPGGNSNQPQHF
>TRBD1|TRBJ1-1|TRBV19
TGTGCCAGTAGTTTCCAACAGGGGGTCGACACTGAAGCTTTCTTT
CASSFQQGVDTEAFF
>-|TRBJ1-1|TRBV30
TGTGCCTGGAGCCTACAGGGAATTGAAGCTTTCTTT
CAWSLQGIEAFF
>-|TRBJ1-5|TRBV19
TGTGCCAGTAGTATCAGGTTACAGTCTTCCAATCAGCCCCAGCATTTT
CASSIRLQSSNQPQHF